The subject of this entry is one T cell receptor beta chain. Antigen specificity is unknown. Healthy people donating bone marrow made up the donors. The data were taken from a study of cytomegalovirus exposure and HLA in healthy donors. With 60 Vbeta and 13 Jbeta primers, the PCR was carried out. Sequencing was performed with immunoSEQ multiplex PCR; in TCRdb, only in-frame clones are kept and a portion is missing. This table has about 100,000 clones, around 63% appearing once. Study outcomes and limitations: Reported performance of the classifier showed diagnosis of cytomegalovirus status with high specificity and sensitivity. When analyzed later, the rates of TCR association showed variation by HLA locus, with DRB1 the most and HLA-C the fewest. Three of the chains that were CMV-associated were confirmed in vitro to be specific for CMV antigens.

The V gene lost 4 bases and the J gene lost 6 bases, with 12 bases spanning the gap. The CDR3 extends over 14 amino acids. The germline V gene has CDR1 MNHNS and CDR2 SASEGT. The chain links TRBV6-1 to TRBJ2-2; a weak D match, TRBD2 (6 bases). This sequence was found in a human donor in good health. What was sequenced was PBMCs. The CDR3 sequence: CASSGLSSAGELFF. In DNA, the CDR3 is TGTGCCAGCAGTGGACTTTCTAGCGCCGGGGAGCTGTTTTTT.